This TCR beta chain was sequenced for a study of response to subunit inactivated influenza vaccine. Study-wide points: Authors suggested seasonal influenza vaccinations each recruit few new T cells.

This clonotype occurred many times. Antigen: not known. The CDR3 length is 17 residues. Germline lookup yields CDR1 MNHEY and CDR2 SVGEGT. Trimming stripped 4 bases from V and 4 bases from J, with 20 bases between. Using its own MiXCR run on the RT-PCR reads, TCRdb lists one record per CDR3 protein. The sample has hundreds of thousands of distinct CDR3 sequences, more than 15% seen once. The source of this sequence is a man between 45 and 60 years old who received an inactivated influenza vaccine. The specimen comprised PBMCs from blood, sampled about 13 days after vaccination. The V gene is TRBV6-2 or TRBV6-3, the J gene TRBJ1-5, with D possibly matching TRBD1 (5 bases). The chain's CDR3 is CASSSVPGTEFNQPQHF. The CDR3 nucleotides read TGTGCCAGCAGTTCCGTCCCCGGGACGGAATTTAATCAGCCCCAGCATTTT.